The rows below give T cell receptor beta chains drawn from one sample of a study of blood T cells in healthy people across ages. Via MiXCR, TCRdb re-called the 5' RACE reads, giving one row per CDR3 protein. The data contain around 900,000 distinct CDR3 sequences, roughly half of them seen just once; the ten biggest clones take up 20% to 25%. The sequenced sample consisted of blood. The origin of the receptors is a woman aged 55-75 years in good health. Both conserved end residues are part of each CDR3. A D gene is named only where the DNA matches it firmly. Size is omitted from some rows. Given values are once, few, many or a class for expanded clones.

clone size: few; D gene: TRBD2; J gene: TRBJ2-5; V gene: TRBV5-1; CDR3 protein: CASSLVAGVIETQYF; CDR3 DNA: TGCGCCAGCAGCTTGGTGGCGGGAGTCATTGAGACCCAGTACTTC
clone size: -; D gene: TRBD2; J gene: TRBJ2-3; V gene: TRBV7-2; CDR3 protein: CASSAYNRLAGPDTQYF; CDR3 DNA: TGTGCCAGCAGCGCCTATAACCGACTAGCGGGACCAGATACGCAGTATTTT
clone size: few; D gene: -; J gene: TRBJ2-3; V gene: TRBV7-2; CDR3 protein: CASSSPQDTQYF; CDR3 DNA: TGTGCCAGCAGCTCTCCTCAAGATACGCAGTATTTT
clone size: few; D gene: -; J gene: TRBJ2-7; V gene: TRBV10-3; CDR3 protein: CAIRNLLYEQYF; CDR3 DNA: TGTGCCATCAGAAACCTCTTATACGAGCAGTACTTC
clone size: -; D gene: -; J gene: TRBJ1-4; V gene: TRBV4-1; CDR3 protein: CASSQRAAENEKLFF; CDR3 DNA: TGCGCCAGCAGCCAACGGGCGGCTGAAAACGAAAAACTGTTTTTT
clone size: few; D gene: TRBD2; J gene: TRBJ2-7; V gene: TRBV12-3/TRBV12-4; CDR3 protein: CASSSSGRTPPYSYEQYF; CDR3 DNA: TGTGCCAGCAGTTCTAGCGGGAGAACCCCACCCTATTCTTACGAGCAGTACTTC
clone size: -; D gene: -; J gene: TRBJ2-1; V gene: TRBV12-3/TRBV12-4; CDR3 protein: CASSRGSSVRSYNEQFF; CDR3 DNA: TGTGCCAGCAGTAGGGGGTCTAGCGTTCGCTCCTACAATGAGCAGTTCTTC
clone size: few; D gene: -; J gene: TRBJ2-7; V gene: TRBV20-1; CDR3 protein: CSATGASATYEQYF; CDR3 DNA: TGCAGTGCTACAGGGGCGTCCGCAACCTACGAGCAGTACTTC
clone size: -; D gene: TRBD2; J gene: TRBJ2-3; V gene: TRBV20-1; CDR3 protein: CSARTSGMDTQYF; CDR3 DNA: TGCAGTGCCCGGACTAGCGGGATGGATACGCAGTATTTT
clone size: few; D gene: -; J gene: TRBJ1-5; V gene: TRBV2; CDR3 protein: CASSQDRGNQPQHF; CDR3 DNA: TGTGCCAGCAGTCAGGACCGGGGGAATCAGCCCCAGCATTTT
clone size: few; D gene: -; J gene: TRBJ2-7; V gene: TRBV29-1; CDR3 protein: CSGEEGDEQYF; CDR3 DNA: TGCAGCGGAGAGGAGGGGGACGAGCAGTACTTC
clone size: -; D gene: -; J gene: TRBJ2-7; V gene: TRBV4-1; CDR3 protein: CASSQGVRVYEQYF; CDR3 DNA: TGCGCCAGCAGCCAAGGTGTCAGGGTCTACGAGCAGTACTTC
clone size: -; D gene: -; J gene: TRBJ2-5; V gene: TRBV6-2/TRBV6-3; CDR3 protein: CASSPISGNRAETQYF; CDR3 DNA: TGTGCCAGCAGTCCTATCTCTGGAAATCGGGCAGAGACCCAGTACTTC
clone size: -; D gene: TRBD2; J gene: TRBJ2-7; V gene: TRBV6-5; CDR3 protein: CASSKLALGSYEQYF; CDR3 DNA: TGTGCCAGCAGTAAACTAGCGCTGGGCTCCTACGAGCAGTACTTC
clone size: -; D gene: TRBD2; J gene: TRBJ2-7; V gene: TRBV28; CDR3 protein: CASTRLAGGDSYEQYF; CDR3 DNA: TGTGCCAGCACTCGACTAGCGGGAGGCGACTCCTACGAGCAGTACTTC
clone size: few; D gene: TRBD1; J gene: TRBJ2-7; V gene: TRBV7-9; CDR3 protein: CASSFLQGPYEQYF; CDR3 DNA: TGTGCCAGCAGCTTCCTACAGGGGCCCTACGAGCAGTACTTC
clone size: few; D gene: TRBD2; J gene: TRBJ2-7; V gene: TRBV20-1; CDR3 protein: CSARTSTSPNPYEQYF; CDR3 DNA: TGCAGTGCTAGGACCTCGACTAGCCCAAACCCCTACGAGCAGTACTTC
clone size: -; D gene: -; J gene: TRBJ2-2; V gene: TRBV7-2; CDR3 protein: CASSFEGANTGELFF; CDR3 DNA: TGTGCCAGCAGCTTTGAGGGGGCGAACACCGGGGAGCTGTTTTTT
clone size: -; D gene: -; J gene: TRBJ2-7; V gene: TRBV9; CDR3 protein: CASTGEAYNEQYF; CDR3 DNA: TGTGCCAGCACGGGAGAAGCCTACAATGAGCAGTACTTC
clone size: -; D gene: -; J gene: TRBJ1-1; V gene: TRBV4-1; CDR3 protein: CASSQVDGRNTEAFF; CDR3 DNA: TGCGCCAGCAGCCAAGTGGACGGGAGGAACACTGAAGCTTTCTTT
clone size: few; D gene: -; J gene: TRBJ2-3; V gene: TRBV7-2; CDR3 protein: CASSFPRQVTPSSTDTQYF; CDR3 DNA: TGTGCCAGCAGCTTTCCCCGACAGGTTACACCGAGTAGCACAGATACGCAGTATTTT
clone size: -; D gene: -; J gene: TRBJ2-3; V gene: TRBV5-5; CDR3 protein: CASSRQHGDTQYF; CDR3 DNA: TGTGCCAGCAGCCGACAGCATGGCGATACGCAGTATTTT
clone size: -; D gene: -; J gene: TRBJ2-7; V gene: TRBV7-2; CDR3 protein: CASSLSAVSTYEQYF; CDR3 DNA: TGTGCCAGCAGCTTAAGCGCCGTGTCCACCTACGAGCAGTACTTC
clone size: -; D gene: -; J gene: TRBJ2-7; V gene: TRBV20-1; CDR3 protein: CSAPQRGAGLTEQYF; CDR3 DNA: TGCAGTGCTCCCCAACGCGGGGCAGGGTTAACCGAGCAGTACTTC
clone size: few; D gene: TRBD1; J gene: TRBJ2-5; V gene: TRBV13; CDR3 protein: CASSVQGVQETQYF; CDR3 DNA: TGTGCCAGCAGCGTGCAGGGGGTCCAAGAGACCCAGTACTTC
clone size: few; D gene: -; J gene: TRBJ2-7; V gene: TRBV6-5; CDR3 protein: CASSRASRGYEQYF; CDR3 DNA: TGTGCCAGCAGTAGGGCATCTCGGGGGTACGAGCAGTACTTC
clone size: -; D gene: TRBD2; J gene: TRBJ2-7; V gene: TRBV6-4; CDR3 protein: CAGSLLAGDEQYF; CDR3 DNA: TGTGCCGGCAGTCTACTAGCGGGGGATGAGCAGTACTTC
clone size: -; D gene: -; J gene: TRBJ2-3; V gene: TRBV4-2; CDR3 protein: CASSQTSLRPDTQYF; CDR3 DNA: TGTGCCAGCAGCCAAACTAGCCTACGTCCAGATACGCAGTATTTT
clone size: -; D gene: -; J gene: TRBJ2-3; V gene: TRBV5-5; CDR3 protein: CASSSEWGRPSTDAQYF; CDR3 DNA: TGTGCCAGCAGCTCGGAGTGGGGGCGACCTAGCACAGATGCGCAGTATTTT
clone size: few; D gene: TRBD2; J gene: TRBJ2-5; V gene: TRBV20-1; CDR3 protein: CSARDSRGLAGGETQYF; CDR3 DNA: TGCAGTGCTAGAGATTCCCGGGGACTAGCGGGAGGAGAGACCCAGTACTTC
clone size: few; D gene: -; J gene: TRBJ1-1; V gene: TRBV12-3/TRBV12-4; CDR3 protein: CASRARGGETEAFF; CDR3 DNA: TGTGCCAGCAGAGCCAGGGGTGGAGAAACTGAAGCTTTCTTT
clone size: few; D gene: -; J gene: TRBJ2-5; V gene: TRBV14; CDR3 protein: CASSQDHAGLQETQYF; CDR3 DNA: TGTGCCAGCAGCCAAGATCATGCGGGCTTACAAGAGACCCAGTACTTC
clone size: -; D gene: TRBD1; J gene: TRBJ1-4; V gene: TRBV20-1; CDR3 protein: CSAQRNIGQGEKLFF; CDR3 DNA: TGCAGTGCACAAAGAAATATCGGACAGGGGGAAAAACTGTTTTTT
clone size: -; D gene: -; J gene: TRBJ1-2; V gene: TRBV19; CDR3 protein: CASSPRERLFYGYTF; CDR3 DNA: TGTGCCAGTAGTCCCCGGGAGCGCCTTTTCTATGGCTACACCTTC
clone size: -; D gene: TRBD1; J gene: TRBJ1-1; V gene: TRBV12-5; CDR3 protein: CASGTGRMNTEAFF; CDR3 DNA: TGTGCTAGTGGGACAGGGAGAATGAACACTGAAGCTTTCTTT
clone size: -; D gene: -; J gene: TRBJ2-7; V gene: TRBV2; CDR3 protein: CASKDGNDEQYF; CDR3 DNA: TGTGCCAGCAAGGACGGGAACGACGAGCAGTACTTC
clone size: -; D gene: -; J gene: TRBJ2-1; V gene: TRBV20-1; CDR3 protein: CSARTVEQFF; CDR3 DNA: TGCAGTGCCCGGACAGTTGAGCAGTTCTTC
clone size: -; D gene: -; J gene: TRBJ2-5; V gene: TRBV7-3; CDR3 protein: CASSLFGGLPQETQYF; CDR3 DNA: TGTGCCAGCAGCTTATTTGGGGGGCTCCCCCAAGAGACCCAGTACTTC
clone size: -; D gene: -; J gene: TRBJ2-7; V gene: TRBV20-1; CDR3 protein: CSARAMVYEQYF; CDR3 DNA: TGCAGTGCTAGAGCGATGGTCTACGAGCAGTACTTC
clone size: -; D gene: -; J gene: TRBJ1-2; V gene: TRBV4-1; CDR3 protein: CASSHLAGMIYGYTF; CDR3 DNA: TGCGCCAGCAGCCACTTGGCAGGGATGATTTATGGCTACACCTTC
clone size: many; D gene: TRBD1; J gene: TRBJ1-2; V gene: TRBV28; CDR3 protein: CASSLSLGQGGSGYTF; CDR3 DNA: TGTGCCAGCAGTTTATCCCTCGGACAGGGTGGTAGTGGCTACACCTTC
clone size: -; D gene: TRBD2; J gene: TRBJ2-1; V gene: TRBV20-1; CDR3 protein: CSARGPSGSGYNEQFF; CDR3 DNA: TGCAGTGCTAGGGGTCCTAGCGGGAGTGGGTACAATGAGCAGTTCTTC
clone size: once; D gene: -; J gene: TRBJ1-2; V gene: TRBV7-9; CDR3 protein: CVSSLASGGYTF; CDR3 DNA: TGTGTCAGCAGCTTAGCGTCTGGCGGCTACACCTTC
clone size: -; D gene: -; J gene: TRBJ2-7; V gene: TRBV28; CDR3 protein: CASMGSRMYEQYF; CDR3 DNA: TGTGCCAGCATGGGTAGCCGTATGTACGAGCAGTACTTC
clone size: -; D gene: -; J gene: TRBJ2-1; V gene: TRBV6-2/TRBV6-3; CDR3 protein: CASSRQWRDNEQFF; CDR3 DNA: TGTGCCAGCAGTCGACAGTGGAGGGATAATGAGCAGTTCTTC
clone size: -; D gene: TRBD2; J gene: TRBJ2-4; V gene: TRBV20-1; CDR3 protein: CSARDGRGAKNIQYF; CDR3 DNA: TGCAGTGCTAGAGATGGGAGGGGAGCCAAAAACATTCAGTACTTC
clone size: few; D gene: -; J gene: TRBJ1-2; V gene: TRBV4-1; CDR3 protein: CASSRGMDGYTF; CDR3 DNA: TGCGCCAGCAGCCGAGGAATGGATGGCTACACCTTC
clone size: -; D gene: -; J gene: TRBJ2-1; V gene: TRBV15; CDR3 protein: CATSRDVSASYNEQFF; CDR3 DNA: TGTGCCACCAGCAGAGATGTGTCTGCGAGCTACAATGAGCAGTTCTTC
clone size: -; D gene: -; J gene: TRBJ1-1; V gene: TRBV29-1; CDR3 protein: CSVRSGRVPNTEAFF; CDR3 DNA: TGCAGCGTTCGAAGCGGTAGGGTTCCTAACACTGAAGCTTTCTTT
clone size: many; D gene: -; J gene: TRBJ2-5; V gene: TRBV7-9; CDR3 protein: CASSPTGGGETQYF; CDR3 DNA: TGTGCCAGCAGCCCCACAGGAGGTGGCGAGACCCAGTACTTC